This T cell receptor beta chain was identified during a study of T cell responses to AZD1222 COVID-19 vaccine. This clone was observed at least ten times. Here immunoSEQ multiplex PCR was the method, and the copy in TCRdb shows in-frame clones only, minus some. The table includes 150,000 to 200,000 clones, about 90% detected once. This receptor was obtained from an adult who received the AZD1222 COVID-19 vaccine. Sequenced here: peripheral blood, sampled 28 days after the second AZD1222 dose.

For the CDR3, the DNA is TGCGCCAGCAGCCAAGACCAGGGGGCTCTGGACAATGAGCAGTTCTTC. Translating gives CASSQDQGALDNEQFF. The V gene is TRBV4-3, the J gene TRBJ2-1; 8 bases align to TRBD1. V was pared by 0 bases and J by 5 bases, with 6 bases of the junction left unmatched. Germline V CDR1 and CDR2: LGHNA, YSLEER. This CDR3 is 16 amino acids long.